Listed here are 5 T cell receptor beta chains from one sample, sequenced in a study of CD8 T cells in ankylosing spondylitis. These receptors' targets are unknown. TCRdb independently ran MiXCR on the 5' RACE reads; one entry per CDR3 protein. This table has a few hundred thousand distinct CDR3 sequences, about 16% appearing once. Study-level results: Apparently characteristic of ankylosing spondylitis blood was a TCR beta motif (eight highly homologous variants).

Sequenced: blood, either unsorted or a sorted T cell fraction (not recorded which). The source of these receptors is a male donor with ankylosing spondylitis.

In its sample, this clonotype was seen a few times. The chain joins TRBV27 to TRBJ2-3; 8 bases map to TRBD2. This CDR3 has 17 residues. V trimming: 3 bases; J trimming: 0 bases; junction bases outside the gene matches: 8. CDR1 is MNHEY and CDR2 is SMNVEV in the germline V gene (reference sequence). The CDR3 DNA follows: TGTGCCAGCAGTTTTGGAACGGGAGGGCCTAGCACAGATACGCAGTATTTT. The encoded protein is CASSFGTGGPSTDTQYF.

V gene TRBV4-1 combines with J gene TRBJ1-4; 7 bases match TRBD1. Losses at the gene ends were 1 base for V and 4 bases for J; bases not matched to a gene: 6. In germline, CDR1 is MGHRA, CDR2 YSYEKL. The CDR3 runs 16 residues. CDR3 amino acids: CASSQAAGTDNEKLFF. Here the CDR3 DNA reads TGCGCCAGCAGCCAAGCCGCCGGGACAGATAATGAAAAACTGTTTTTT.

In its sample, this clonotype was seen a few times. The chain joins TRBV7-9 to TRBJ1-3; D is unclear. The CDR3 spans 15 residues. Germline CDR1 SEHNR, CDR2 FQNEAQ (reference sequence). Trimming removed 0 bases from V and 3 bases from J, with 9 bases in between. CDR3 protein: CASSLASDSGNTIYF. The CDR3 DNA reads as TGTGCCAGCAGCTTAGCGTCGGATAGTGGAAACACCATATATTTT.

J is TRBJ1-4 and V is TRBV5-1; tentative D call: TRBD1 (5 bases). V lost 2 bases and J 6 bases, leaving 11 bases between the germline ends. The V gene's germline CDR1 is SGHRS and CDR2 YFSETQ. The CDR3 sequence is 14 residues long. The CDR3 spells CASSFLGGDEKLFF. The CDR3 DNA sequence: TGCGCCAGCAGCTTTTTAGGAGGGGATGAAAAACTGTTTTTT.

This clonotype was seen many times. CDR3 residues: CASRAQDEETQYF. For the CDR3, the DNA is TGCGCCAGCAGGGCCCAGGATGAGGAGACCCAGTACTTC. The chain carries TRBV5-1 and TRBJ2-5; D remains ambiguous. Trimming took off 5 bases at V and 5 bases at J, with 13 bases between the two ends. The CDR3 sequence is 13 residues long. Germline V gene data show CDR1 as SGHRS and CDR2 as YFSETQ.